A selection of T cell receptor beta chains follows, all from one sample in a study of blood T cells in healthy people across ages. Each CDR3 protein gets one entry after TCRdb re-called the 5' RACE reads with MiXCR. The sample yields 720,000 or so distinct CDR3 sequences, about 43% seen once. Sequencing was performed on blood. The receptor set was obtained from a man of 80 years or more in good health. The CDR3 runs from the conserved cysteine through the conserved F or W. D genes are given only for firm matches. The listing skips clone size in some rows; elsewhere it reads once, few, many or a size class.

CASSTGQGRSYEQYF | TGTGCCAGCAGTACGGGACAGGGAAGGTCCTACGAGCAGTACTTC | TRBV12-3/TRBV12-4 | TRBD1 | TRBJ2-7 | few
CASSVARGGSEAFF | TGTGCCAGCAGCGTAGCTCGTGGGGGCTCTGAAGCTTTCTTT | TRBV9 | NA | TRBJ1-1 | NA
CASSLMGARHGYTF | TGTGCCAGCAGTTTAATGGGGGCCAGGCATGGCTACACCTTC | TRBV12-3/TRBV12-4 | NA | TRBJ1-2 | NA
CASSYRTGNYGYTF | TGTGCCAGCAGTTACCGGACAGGGAACTATGGCTACACCTTC | TRBV6-5 | TRBD1 | TRBJ1-2 | NA
CASWTGGANVLTF | TGTGCCAGTTGGACGGGGGGGGCCAACGTCCTGACTTTC | TRBV28 | NA | TRBJ2-6 | many
CSVEIRYEQYF | TGCAGCGTTGAAATAAGGTACGAGCAGTACTTC | TRBV29-1 | NA | TRBJ2-7 | NA
CASKEAGGPKNLYEQYF | TGTGCCAGCAAGGAGGCGGGGGGACCGAAAAACCTCTACGAGCAGTACTTC | TRBV6-2/TRBV6-3 | TRBD2 | TRBJ2-7 | NA
CASGEGLAKTDTQYF | TGTGCCAGCGGTGAGGGACTAGCGAAAACAGATACGCAGTATTTT | TRBV7-2 | TRBD2 | TRBJ2-3 | many
CASSSGLRGETQYF | TGTGCCAGCAGCTCTGGACTTAGGGGGGAGACCCAGTACTTC | TRBV7-2 | NA | TRBJ2-5 | few
CASRLAGSGASSEQYF | TGTGCCAGCAGACTTGCGGGTAGCGGGGCGAGTAGCGAGCAGTACTTC | TRBV5-5 | TRBD2 | TRBJ2-7 | few
CASSQTGTGQYEQYF | TGTGCCAGCAGCCAGACCGGGACAGGGCAATACGAGCAGTACTTC | TRBV3-1 | TRBD1 | TRBJ2-7 | NA
CAISETGQGVLHEQYF | TGTGCCATCAGTGAGACTGGACAGGGCGTCCTCCACGAGCAGTACTTC | TRBV10-3 | TRBD1 | TRBJ2-7 | few
CASTFGGRPEAFF | TGTGCCAGCACGTTTGGGGGAAGGCCCGAAGCTTTCTTT | TRBV6-2/TRBV6-3 | NA | TRBJ1-1 | NA
CASSARGGRTDTQYF | TGTGCCAGCAGCGCGCGGGGGGGACGCACAGATACGCAGTATTTT | TRBV14 | TRBD2 | TRBJ2-3 | NA
CASMDRVGGSSGANVLTF | TGTGCCAGCATGGACAGGGTAGGGGGGAGCTCTGGGGCCAACGTCCTGACTTTC | TRBV6-1 | TRBD1 | TRBJ2-6 | NA
CASSPGGSGYEQYF | TGCGCCAGCAGCCCGGGAGGCTCGGGGTACGAGCAGTACTTC | TRBV5-1 | TRBD2 | TRBJ2-7 | once
CASSPRDRGLDEQYF | TGTGCCAGCAGCCCCCGGGACAGGGGGCTCGACGAGCAGTACTTC | TRBV7-9 | TRBD1 | TRBJ2-7 | few
CASLTALNEQYF | TGTGCCAGTTTGACTGCATTGAACGAGCAGTACTTC | TRBV28 | NA | TRBJ2-7 | NA
CAISEFVGNEQFF | TGTGCCATCAGTGAATTTGTGGGTAATGAGCAGTTCTTC | TRBV10-3 | NA | TRBJ2-1 | many
CSAKKQGIGPYEQYF | TGCAGTGCTAAAAAGCAGGGGATAGGGCCTTACGAGCAGTACTTC | TRBV20-1 | NA | TRBJ2-7 | NA
CASSSGAPGIQETQYF | TGTGCCAGCAGCTCAGGGGCCCCAGGGATACAAGAGACCCAGTACTTC | TRBV7-2 | NA | TRBJ2-5 | NA
CASSLGMDGSYEQYF | TGTGCCAGCAGCTTGGGAATGGACGGTTCCTACGAGCAGTACTTC | TRBV7-2 | NA | TRBJ2-7 | many
CASSPTFSGANVLTF | TGTGCCAGCAGTCCTACTTTCTCTGGGGCCAACGTCCTGACTTTC | TRBV27 | NA | TRBJ2-6 | many
CASSLDSGLDYTF | TGTGCCAGCAGCTTAGATTCAGGGCTTGACTACACCTTC | TRBV11-2 | NA | TRBJ1-2 | NA
CSAGSGGSTDTQYF | TGCAGTGCTGGAAGCGGGGGGAGCACAGATACGCAGTATTTT | TRBV20-1 | TRBD2 | TRBJ2-3 | NA
CSAYGTSIEDTQYF | TGCAGTGCTTACGGGACTAGCATAGAAGATACGCAGTATTTT | TRBV20-1 | TRBD2 | TRBJ2-3 | NA
CATTLGQGSETQYF | TGTGCTACGACCCTAGGACAGGGTTCAGAGACCCAGTACTTC | TRBV11-2 | TRBD1 | TRBJ2-5 | few
CASSEAGVGTGELFF | TGTGCCAGCAGTGAAGCCGGGGTAGGGACCGGGGAGCTGTTTTTT | TRBV6-1 | NA | TRBJ2-2 | NA
CASSPMTGAYNYGYTF | TGTGCCAGCAGTCCAATGACAGGGGCGTACAACTATGGCTACACCTTC | TRBV12-3/TRBV12-4 | TRBD1 | TRBJ1-2 | few
CASSYLGVHNEQFF | TGTGCCAGCAGCTACTTGGGCGTCCACAATGAGCAGTTCTTC | TRBV6-6 | NA | TRBJ2-1 | NA
CSARPSGLTYNEQFF | TGCAGTGCTAGACCGAGCGGGCTCACCTACAATGAGCAGTTCTTC | TRBV20-1 | NA | TRBJ2-1 | NA
CASSFKGQKNYGYTF | TGTGCCAGCAGCTTTAAAGGACAGAAGAACTATGGCTACACCTTC | TRBV7-8 | NA | TRBJ1-2 | few
CSAGGQGGDGYTF | TGCAGTGCTGGGGGACAGGGAGGGGATGGCTACACCTTC | TRBV20-1 | TRBD1 | TRBJ1-2 | NA
CVSSPRTSRSYNEQFF | TGTGTCAGCAGCCCCCGGACTAGCAGGTCCTACAATGAGCAGTTCTTC | TRBV11-2 | TRBD2 | TRBJ2-1 | NA
CASSDYTGTSGGADTQYF | TGTGCCAGCAGTGACTATACCGGGACTAGCGGGGGGGCGGATACGCAGTATTTT | TRBV27 | TRBD2 | TRBJ2-3 | many
CASSTRTGEAGANVLTF | TGTGCCAGCAGCACTCGGACAGGGGAGGCTGGGGCCAACGTCCTGACTTTC | TRBV7-2 | TRBD1 | TRBJ2-6 | NA
CASSKAVGRLAKNIQYF | TGTGCCAGCAGCAAAGCGGTCGGAAGGCTAGCCAAAAACATTCAGTACTTC | TRBV21-1 | NA | TRBJ2-4 | NA
CSAQPGTANQETQYF | TGCAGTGCCCAACCCGGGACAGCTAACCAAGAGACCCAGTACTTC | TRBV20-1 | TRBD1 | TRBJ2-5 | few
CASSQEWRSYEQYF | TGCGCCAGCAGCCAAGAGTGGAGGTCCTACGAGCAGTATTTC | TRBV4-3 | NA | TRBJ2-7 | NA
CASSPTTASSYEQYF | TGTGCCAGCAGCCCGACAACTGCGAGCTCCTACGAGCAGTACTTC | TRBV6-6 | NA | TRBJ2-7 | NA
CSALRPTSTDTQYF | TGCAGTGCCCTCCGTCCTACTAGCACAGATACGCAGTATTTT | TRBV20-1 | NA | TRBJ2-3 | NA
CASSYLRDQPQHF | TGTGCCAGCAGTTACTTAAGGGATCAGCCCCAGCATTTT | TRBV6-6 | NA | TRBJ1-5 | NA
CASSFQRGNEQYF | TGTGCCAGCAGCTTTCAGAGGGGGAATGAGCAGTACTTC | TRBV11-3 | NA | TRBJ2-5 | once
CASSHDWRRTGDEQYF | TGCGCCAGCAGCCATGATTGGAGAAGGACCGGGGACGAGCAGTACTTC | TRBV4-1 | NA | TRBJ2-7 | NA
CASSELQTGQGASYEQYF | TGTGCCAGCAGTGAGTTACAGACGGGACAGGGGGCTTCCTACGAGCAGTACTTC | TRBV6-1 | TRBD1 | TRBJ2-7 | NA
CSARDWGSGRVETQYF | TGCAGTGCTAGAGATTGGGGTAGCGGGAGGGTTGAGACCCAGTACTTC | TRBV20-1 | TRBD2 | TRBJ2-5 | NA
CASTFSEVLDTQYF | TGTGCCAGCACCTTCTCAGAGGTTTTAGATACGCAGTATTTT | TRBV7-9 | NA | TRBJ2-3 | NA
CASTWVGGGTQYF | TGTGCCAGCACCTGGGTCGGCGGTGGGACCCAGTACTTC | TRBV6-2/TRBV6-3 | NA | TRBJ2-5 | few
CASSLVGSGNEQFF | TGTGCCAGCAGCTTAGTCGGGAGCGGCAATGAGCAGTTCTTC | TRBV7-3 | NA | TRBJ2-1 | NA
CSARTGGFFSYEQFF | TGCAGTGCTAGAACGGGGGGCTTCTTCTCCTACGAGCAGTTCTTC | TRBV20-1 | NA | TRBJ2-1 | NA
CSARAASKYEQYF | TGCAGTGCTAGAGCGGCTAGCAAGTACGAGCAGTACTTC | TRBV20-1 | NA | TRBJ2-7 | NA
CASSTDRGVREQYF | TGTGCCAGCAGTACGGACAGGGGGGTGCGCGAGCAGTACTTC | TRBV7-9 | TRBD1 | TRBJ2-7 | many
CASSPRRHWQFF | TGTGCCAGCAGCCCGCGGAGGCATTGGCAGTTCTTC | TRBV7-9 | NA | TRBJ2-1 | few